Listed below are T cell receptor beta chains from one sample, sequenced in a study of identifying expanded T cells in peripheral blood. The assay was immunoSEQ multiplex PCR, and TCRdb's table has in-frame clones only and misses some. The sample has 75,000 to 100,000 clones, about 89% seen once. Sequencing was carried out using blood. All receptors derive from a person between 18 and 70 years old in good health. CDR3s include the opening cysteine and the closing phenylalanine or tryptophan. Fields, in order: V gene, clone size, J gene, D gene, CDR3 protein, CDR3 DNA. D genes are given only for firm matches. For some rows the clone size is stated as once, few or many, or as a class when expanded; others skip it.

v_call: TRBV9
clone_size: -
j_call: TRBJ2-5
d_call: -
cdr3_aa: CASSVGGQETQYF
cdr3_nt: TGTGCCAGCAGCGTAGGTGGGCAAGAGACCCAGTACTTC

v_call: TRBV11-2
clone_size: -
j_call: TRBJ1-1
d_call: -
cdr3_aa: CASSLSFAEAFF
cdr3_nt: TGTGCCAGCAGCTTATCGTTCGCTGAAGCTTTCTTT

v_call: TRBV6-5
clone_size: -
j_call: TRBJ2-7
d_call: TRBD1
cdr3_aa: CASSGTGLENEQYF
cdr3_nt: TGTGCCAGCAGCGGGACAGGGTTAGAAAACGAGCAGTACTTC

v_call: TRBV18
clone_size: -
j_call: TRBJ2-3
d_call: -
cdr3_aa: CASSPGTRSTDTQYF
cdr3_nt: TGTGCCAGCTCACCCGGGACAAGAAGCACAGATACGCAGTATTTT

v_call: TRBV2
clone_size: -
j_call: TRBJ1-2
d_call: -
cdr3_aa: CASSFSGGATPYGYTF
cdr3_nt: TGTGCCAGCAGTTTCTCGGGCGGGGCGACACCCTATGGCTACACCTTC

v_call: TRBV7-7
clone_size: -
j_call: TRBJ2-2
d_call: -
cdr3_aa: CASSPVSNTGELFF
cdr3_nt: TGTGCTAGCAGCCCCGTTTCAAATACCGGGGAGCTGTTTTTT

v_call: TRBV19
clone_size: -
j_call: TRBJ1-3
d_call: -
cdr3_aa: CASSDGFSGNTIYF
cdr3_nt: TGTGCCAGTTCCGACGGATTCTCTGGAAACACCATATATTTT

v_call: TRBV7-2
clone_size: -
j_call: TRBJ1-5
d_call: TRBD1
cdr3_aa: CASSQWGQGDQPQHF
cdr3_nt: TGTGCCAGCAGCCAATGGGGACAGGGAGACCAGCCCCAGCATTTT

v_call: TRBV28
clone_size: -
j_call: TRBJ1-2
d_call: -
cdr3_aa: CASSLGRVDGYTF
cdr3_nt: TGTGCCAGCAGTTTAGGCAGGGTAGATGGCTACACCTTC

v_call: TRBV13
clone_size: -
j_call: TRBJ2-7
d_call: TRBD2
cdr3_aa: CASSPNGLAEYYEQYF
cdr3_nt: TGTGCCAGCAGCCCTAACGGACTAGCGGAATACTACGAGCAGTACTTC

v_call: TRBV29-1
clone_size: -
j_call: TRBJ2-7
d_call: -
cdr3_aa: CSVGKSTAYYEQYF
cdr3_nt: TGCAGCGTCGGCAAATCCACAGCGTACTACGAGCAGTACTTC

v_call: TRBV18
clone_size: -
j_call: TRBJ1-1
d_call: -
cdr3_aa: CASSPGTRRTEAFF
cdr3_nt: TGTGCCAGCTCACCCGGGACAAGAAGGACTGAAGCTTTCTTT

v_call: TRBV27
clone_size: -
j_call: TRBJ2-7
d_call: -
cdr3_aa: CASSTWRASEQYF
cdr3_nt: TGTGCCAGCAGTACCTGGAGGGCGTCCGAGCAGTACTTC

v_call: TRBV7-2
clone_size: -
j_call: TRBJ2-7
d_call: TRBD2
cdr3_aa: CASSLGLAGTYEQYF
cdr3_nt: TGTGCCAGCAGCTTAGGGCTAGCGGGGACCTACGAGCAGTACTTC

v_call: TRBV29-1
clone_size: -
j_call: TRBJ1-2
d_call: -
cdr3_aa: CSVEANERGYTF
cdr3_nt: TGCAGCGTTGAAGCGAATGAAAGGGGCTACACCTTC

v_call: TRBV5-1
clone_size: -
j_call: TRBJ2-1
d_call: -
cdr3_aa: CASRSGAGNEQFF
cdr3_nt: TGCGCCAGCAGATCCGGGGCAGGCAATGAGCAGTTCTTC

v_call: TRBV14
clone_size: once
j_call: TRBJ2-4
d_call: -
cdr3_aa: CASSDANIQYF
cdr3_nt: TGTGCCAGCAGTGACGCAAACATTCAGTACTTC

v_call: TRBV18
clone_size: -
j_call: TRBJ2-3
d_call: TRBD1
cdr3_aa: CASSPSDRGVTQYF
cdr3_nt: TGTGCCAGCTCACCGTCGGACAGGGGAGTTACGCAGTATTTT

v_call: TRBV19
clone_size: -
j_call: TRBJ1-5
d_call: TRBD1
cdr3_aa: CASNGQGGQPQHF
cdr3_nt: TGTGCCAGTAACGGACAGGGCGGCCAGCCCCAGCATTTT

v_call: TRBV11-3
clone_size: -
j_call: TRBJ2-5
d_call: TRBD1
cdr3_aa: CASSFGTGEAETQYF
cdr3_nt: TGTGCCAGCAGCTTTGGGACAGGGGAGGCGGAGACCCAGTACTTC

v_call: TRBV29-1
clone_size: -
j_call: TRBJ1-1
d_call: -
cdr3_aa: CSVIGPILGDTEAFF
cdr3_nt: TGCAGCGTTATCGGACCTATCCTGGGAGACACTGAAGCTTTCTTT

v_call: TRBV7-9
clone_size: -
j_call: TRBJ1-5
d_call: -
cdr3_aa: CASQGQVNQPQHF
cdr3_nt: TGTGCCAGCCAGGGGCAGGTGAATCAGCCCCAGCATTTT

v_call: TRBV7-7
clone_size: -
j_call: TRBJ2-2
d_call: -
cdr3_aa: CASSLRRTGELFF
cdr3_nt: TGTGCTAGCAGCTTACGTCGAACCGGGGAGCTGTTTTTT

v_call: TRBV6-6
clone_size: once
j_call: TRBJ2-5
d_call: -
cdr3_aa: CASSPTSRETQYF
cdr3_nt: TGTGCCAGCAGTCCCACTAGTCGGGAGACCCAGTACTTC

v_call: TRBV5-1
clone_size: once
j_call: TRBJ2-3
d_call: TRBD2
cdr3_aa: CASSLVAGDDTQYF
cdr3_nt: TGCGCCAGCAGCTTGGTTGCGGGAGATGATACGCAGTATTTT

v_call: TRBV29-1
clone_size: -
j_call: TRBJ2-7
d_call: TRBD1
cdr3_aa: CSVEGQGPYEQYF
cdr3_nt: TGCAGCGTTGAGGGACAGGGCCCCTACGAGCAGTACTTC

v_call: TRBV6-5
clone_size: -
j_call: TRBJ1-1
d_call: -
cdr3_aa: CASSWGISTEAFF
cdr3_nt: TGTGCCAGCAGTTGGGGGATCAGCACTGAAGCTTTCTTT

v_call: TRBV6-5
clone_size: -
j_call: TRBJ1-2
d_call: TRBD1
cdr3_aa: CASSYGGQGARGYTF
cdr3_nt: TGTGCCAGCAGTTACGGGGGACAGGGGGCACGGGGCTACACCTTC

v_call: TRBV2
clone_size: -
j_call: TRBJ2-5
d_call: -
cdr3_aa: CASRGINLAMLETQYF
cdr3_nt: TGTGCCAGCAGGGGAATCAATCTAGCGATGTTGGAGACCCAGTACTTC

v_call: TRBV4-1
clone_size: -
j_call: TRBJ1-1
d_call: -
cdr3_aa: CASSPRKTSATEAFF
cdr3_nt: TGCGCCAGCAGCCCTCGCAAGACCTCCGCCACTGAAGCTTTCTTT

v_call: TRBV18
clone_size: -
j_call: TRBJ2-2
d_call: TRBD1
cdr3_aa: CASSDRTGQTGELFF
cdr3_nt: TGTGCCAGCTCCGATCGGACAGGGCAAACCGGGGAGCTGTTTTTT

v_call: TRBV18
clone_size: -
j_call: TRBJ1-2
d_call: -
cdr3_aa: CASSPQGNYGYTF
cdr3_nt: TGTGCCAGCTCACCACAGGGGAACTATGGCTACACCTTC

v_call: TRBV7-7
clone_size: -
j_call: TRBJ2-2
d_call: TRBD2
cdr3_aa: CASSPTGLAGVWTGELFF
cdr3_nt: TGTGCCAGCAGCCCCACCGGACTAGCGGGAGTATGGACCGGGGAGCTGTTTTTT

v_call: TRBV28
clone_size: -
j_call: TRBJ1-1
d_call: -
cdr3_aa: CASSFFAITFF
cdr3_nt: TGTGCCAGCAGTTTTTTCGCGATAACTTTCTTT

v_call: TRBV4-3
clone_size: -
j_call: TRBJ1-2
d_call: -
cdr3_aa: CASSQGESSYGYTF
cdr3_nt: TGCGCCAGCAGCCAGGGGGAAAGTAGCTATGGCTACACCTTC

v_call: TRBV28
clone_size: -
j_call: TRBJ2-7
d_call: TRBD2
cdr3_aa: CASRRAGQSYEQYF
cdr3_nt: TGTGCCAGCAGACGAGCGGGGCAGTCCTACGAGCAGTACTTC

v_call: TRBV6-5
clone_size: -
j_call: TRBJ2-7
d_call: TRBD2
cdr3_aa: CASSYGSAGGRHEQYF
cdr3_nt: TGTGCCAGCAGTTACGGCTCAGCGGGGGGGCGGCACGAGCAGTACTTC

v_call: TRBV5-5
clone_size: -
j_call: TRBJ1-5
d_call: TRBD1
cdr3_aa: CASSLGTGEGRPQHF
cdr3_nt: TGTGCCAGCAGCTTGGGGACAGGGGAAGGACGGCCCCAGCATTTT

v_call: TRBV27
clone_size: -
j_call: TRBJ1-1
d_call: -
cdr3_aa: CASSLSVTEGTEAFF
cdr3_nt: TGTGCCAGCAGTTTATCCGTGACGGAGGGTACTGAAGCTTTCTTT

v_call: TRBV6-1
clone_size: -
j_call: TRBJ2-6
d_call: TRBD1
cdr3_aa: CASSERQGSISGANVLTF
cdr3_nt: TGTGCCAGCAGTGAGAGACAGGGGTCAATCTCTGGGGCCAACGTCCTGACTTTC

v_call: TRBV7-3
clone_size: -
j_call: TRBJ2-2
d_call: -
cdr3_aa: CASSLWGPGELFF
cdr3_nt: TGTGCCAGCAGCTTATGGGGTCCCGGGGAGCTGTTTTTT

v_call: TRBV11-3
clone_size: -
j_call: TRBJ2-1
d_call: -
cdr3_aa: CASSLFGYNEQFF
cdr3_nt: TGTGCCAGCAGCTTGTTTGGATACAATGAGCAGTTCTTC

v_call: TRBV5-4
clone_size: -
j_call: TRBJ2-6
d_call: TRBD2
cdr3_aa: CASSSRGGLGGANVLTF
cdr3_nt: TGTGCCAGCAGCTCACGGGGGGGCCTCGGTGGGGCCAACGTCCTGACTTTC

v_call: TRBV7-2
clone_size: -
j_call: TRBJ2-7
d_call: -
cdr3_aa: CASSFLPLGEQYF
cdr3_nt: TGTGCCAGCAGCTTCCTCCCGCTGGGCGAGCAGTACTTC

v_call: TRBV5-4
clone_size: -
j_call: TRBJ2-5
d_call: -
cdr3_aa: CASSLDVVGETQYF
cdr3_nt: TGTGCCAGCAGCTTGGACGTCGTAGGGGAGACCCAGTACTTC

v_call: TRBV6-4
clone_size: -
j_call: TRBJ2-7
d_call: -
cdr3_aa: CASSVDVGAREQYF
cdr3_nt: TGTGCCAGCAGTGTAGATGTTGGGGCGCGGGAGCAGTACTTC

v_call: TRBV6-1
clone_size: -
j_call: TRBJ2-7
d_call: -
cdr3_aa: CASSRTNYEQYF
cdr3_nt: TGTGCCAGCAGTCGGACTAACTACGAGCAGTACTTC